Presented here are 16 T cell receptor beta chains from one specimen sequenced in a study of shared clonotypes between healthy human individuals (dated by TCRdb to 2018 to 2020). Libraries were prepared through the immunoSEQ multiplex PCR assay. This is the immuneACCESS table as TCRdb keeps it, with only in-frame sequences that have V and J called. A part of the clones is gone; compared with another copy, unresolved V genes explain less than half, and the rest is unexplained. The sample table holds over 2 million clones, of which around 93% were seen once. The ten largest clones add up to approximately 0.4% of the sample. The sequenced sample consisted of naive CD4+ T cells from PBMCs. The cell subset or site tag for this specimen amounts to: CD45RA+ positively selected. Every receptor here comes from a young man in good health. Some clones in this sample may be carry-over from other donors' samples.

The gene calls are TRBV10-1 and TRBJ1-1, with TRBD1 as a possible D gene (6 bases). The V end was cut by 8 bases, the J end by 3 bases, with 13 bases between. The CDR3 has 13 residues. Germline V gives CDR1 WNHNN, CDR2 SYGVQD (reference sequence). In DNA form, the CDR3 reads TGCGCCAGCCGCCTGAACAGGGACACTGAAGCTTTCTTT. Its protein product is CASRLNRDTEAFF.

J is TRBJ2-2 and V is TRBV9; TRBD2 might be the D (6 bases). The CDR3 covers 14 residues. Trimming removed 3 bases at V and 3 bases at J, with 9 bases between. Germline loops: CDR1 SGDLS, CDR2 YYNGEE. The CDR3 here is CASSASGHTGELFF. CDR3 nucleotide sequence: TGTGCCAGCAGCGCAAGCGGGCACACCGGGGAGCTGTTTTTT.

The chain links TRBV7-6 to TRBJ1-2, with 7 nucleotides matching TRBD1. CDR3 length: 14 amino acids. Germline CDR1 reads SGHVS; CDR2 reads FNYEAQ. J was trimmed by 7 bases and V by 0 bases; bases with no gene match: 5. The CDR3 loop reads CASSLAGQGGGYTF. CDR3 DNA sequence: TGTGCCAGCAGCTTAGCGGGTCAGGGGGGTGGCTACACCTTC.

The chain's CDR3 is CASSDRGFTGGGTDTQYF. In nucleotides, the CDR3 is TGTGCCAGCAGTGACCGAGGGTTCACCGGGGGCGGCACAGATACGCAGTATTTT. The rearrangement joins TRBV2 to TRBJ2-3; D possibly uses TRBD1 or TRBD2 (6 bases each). Trimming took 3 bases from V and 1 from J, leaving 20 bases between them. Germline CDR1 is SNHLY and CDR2 is FYNNEI. The CDR3 has 18 amino acids.

The chain joins TRBV5-5 to TRBJ2-5; tentative D call: TRBD1 (6 bases). The germline V gene has CDR1 SGHKS and CDR2 YYEKEE (reference sequence). This CDR3 region has 13 residues. The V end lost 4 bases, the J end lost 1 base, and 8 bases lay between the germline ends. CDR3: CASSRDTQETQYF. In DNA, the CDR3 is TGTGCCAGCAGCAGGGACACCCAAGAGACCCAGTACTTC.

This rearrangement joins TRBV5-1 to TRBJ2-7; D ambiguous. Germline CDR1 reads SGHRS; CDR2 reads YFSETQ. V dropped 2 bases and J dropped 0 bases, with 12 bases sitting between them. The CDR3 covers 15 residues. In DNA, the CDR3 is TGCGCCAGCAGCTTCTCGGGCCCGAGCTCCTACGAGCAGTACTTC. It translates to CASSFSGPSSYEQYF. The variable domain in full, with the rest retrieved from reference TRBV5-1 and TRBJ2-7, is KAGVTQTPRYLIKTRGQQVTLSCSPISGHRSVSWYQQTPGQGLQFLFEYFSETQRNKGNFPGRFSGRQFSNSRSEMNVSTLELGDSALYLCASSFSGPSSYEQYFGPGTRLTVT.

The J gene is TRBJ2-7, the V gene TRBV15; TRBD2 matches at 8 bases. The ends lost 3 bases at V and 5 bases at J; junction bases unmatched: 27. Per the germline V gene, CDR1 is LNHNV and CDR2 is YYDKDF (reference sequence). The CDR3 loop spans 21 amino acids. The CDR3 bases are TGTGCCACCAGCAGGAGCTACCTCGGGGTCCCAAGCGGGAGAGGGGGAGACGAGCAGTACTTC. Protein product: CATSRSYLGVPSGRGGDEQYF.

The J gene is TRBJ1-5, the V gene TRBV2; D perhaps matches TRBD1 (5 bases). With 6 bases removed from V and 4 bases from J, the gap between germline ends came to 16 bases. The germline CDR1 and CDR2 sequences are SNHLY and FYNNEI. The CDR3 length is 15 residues. Here the CDR3 reads CASRQVSGINQPQHF. CDR3 DNA sequence: TGTGCCAGCAGACAAGTGTCAGGGATTAATCAGCCCCAGCATTTT.

The chain has TRBV5-1 and TRBJ2-2; 9 nucleotides align to TRBD1. The CDR3 is made up of 16 amino acids. Trimming at V came to 0 bases and at J to 6 bases, leaving 6 bases not matched to a gene. Germline loops: CDR1 SGHRS, CDR2 YFSETQ. The CDR3 loop reads CASSLAGTGTAGELFF. The CDR3 bases are TGCGCCAGCAGCTTGGCCGGGACAGGGACTGCCGGGGAGCTGTTTTTT.

V gene TRBV28 combines with J gene TRBJ2-7; no reliable D call. The CDR3 is made up of 13 amino acids. Germline V CDR1 and CDR2: MDHEN, SYDVKM. Trimming took off 1 base at V and 3 bases at J, with 7 bases between the two ends. The CDR3 coding sequence is TGTGCCAGCAGTTTATTTGGTTACTACGAGCAGTACTTC. It specifies CASSLFGYYEQYF. Variable domain in full (rest from reference TRBV28 and TRBJ2-7): DVKVTQSSRYLVKRTGEKVFLECVQDMDHENMFWYRQDPGLGLRLIYFSYDVKMKEKGDIPEGYSVSREKKERFSLILESASTNQTSMYLCASSLFGYYEQYFGPGTRLTVT.

The J gene is TRBJ2-5, the V gene TRBV7-8; D is possibly TRBD2 (5 bases). The CDR3 has 15 residues. Between the trimmed V and J ends, which lost 1 base and 6 bases, there was a span of 15 bases. Germline assignment: CDR1 SGHVS and CDR2 FQNEAQ. The CDR3, as DNA: TGTGCCAGCAGCTTAGATCAGGCGGGTTCGAAGACCCAGTACTTC. Protein: CASSLDQAGSKTQYF.

This rearrangement joins TRBV13 to TRBJ2-7, with 13 bases fitting TRBD2. V gave up 5 bases and J gave up 6 bases; unmatched junction bases: 10. Per the germline V gene, CDR1 is PRHDT and CDR2 is FYEKMQ (reference sequence). The CDR3 consists of 16 residues. CDR3 coding DNA: TGTGCCAGCAGCCAGACTAGCGGGAGGACTGATTCCGAGCAGTACTTC. Its protein is CASSQTSGRTDSEQYF.

The chain couples TRBV6-6 to TRBJ2-7; 9 bases are shared with TRBD1. The trim removed 10 bases at V and 7 bases at J, leaving 11 bases unmatched. The CDR3 is 13 amino acids. Germline-derived CDR1 and CDR2 are MNHNY and SVGAGI (reference sequence). CDR3 nucleotides: TGTGCCATCGGGACAGGGCACCCCTCGGAGCAGTACTTC. Protein: CAIGTGHPSEQYF.

This clone was observed once. Other DNA sequences of this sample code for an identical CDR3. V is TRBV18 and J is TRBJ2-2; no clear D. Trimming cost V 5 bases and J 5 bases, with 9 bases left between them. This CDR3 comprises 13 residues. CDR1 is KGHSH and CDR2 is LQKENI in the germline V gene. The CDR3 region has the DNA TGTGCCAGCTCATCAGGTGGAACCGGGGAGCTGTTTTTT. This translates into CASSSGGTGELFF.

J is TRBJ2-3 and V is TRBV29-1, with TRBD1 matching 9 bases. Unmatched junction bases numbered 5, after V lost 7 bases and J lost 0 bases. Germline V lookup: CDR1 SQVTM, CDR2 ANQGSEA. This CDR3 region has 14 residues. DNA of the CDR3: TGCAGCGCGGGGGGACAGGGTAGCACAGATACGCAGTATTTT. Protein product: CSAGGQGSTDTQYF.

This chain uses TRBV6-5 with TRBJ2-7; 8 bases fit TRBD2. Germline CDR1 reads MNHEY; CDR2 reads SVGAGI. This CDR3 spans 14 amino acids. V trimming: 7 bases; J trimming: 0 bases; junction bases outside the gene matches: 5. The CDR3 DNA reads TGTGCCAGCATCCCGGGGGGGGCCTCCTACGAGCAGTACTTC. Its protein is CASIPGGASYEQYF.